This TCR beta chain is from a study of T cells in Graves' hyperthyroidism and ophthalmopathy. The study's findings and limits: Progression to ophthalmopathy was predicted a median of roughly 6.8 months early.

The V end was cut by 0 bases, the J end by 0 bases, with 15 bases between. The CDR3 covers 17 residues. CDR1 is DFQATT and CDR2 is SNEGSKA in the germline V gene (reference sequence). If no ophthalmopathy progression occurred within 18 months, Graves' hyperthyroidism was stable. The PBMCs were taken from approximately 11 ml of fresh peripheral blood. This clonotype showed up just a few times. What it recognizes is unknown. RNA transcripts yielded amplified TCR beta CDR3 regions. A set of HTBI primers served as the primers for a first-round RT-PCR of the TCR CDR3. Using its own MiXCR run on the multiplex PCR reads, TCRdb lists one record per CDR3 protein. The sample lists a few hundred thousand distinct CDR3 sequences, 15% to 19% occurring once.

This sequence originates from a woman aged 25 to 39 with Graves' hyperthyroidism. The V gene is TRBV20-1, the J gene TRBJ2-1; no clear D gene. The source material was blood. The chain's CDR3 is CSARDASPRSSYNEQFF. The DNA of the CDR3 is TGCAGTGCTAGAGATGCTTCCCCACGAAGCTCCTACAATGAGCAGTTCTTC.